Listed below are T cell receptor beta chains from one sample, sequenced in a study of cytomegalovirus exposure and HLA in healthy donors. Repertoires were generated with immunoSEQ multiplex PCR, while TCRdb's copy carries only in-frame clones and drops some. The data contain about 160,000 clones, 60% to 80% of them seen just once; the ten biggest clones take up less than 4.5%. The specimen sequenced was PBMCs. These receptors were collected from a man aged 30-40 years in good health and CMV-seropositive. Each CDR3 is given with its conserved first and last residue. The order of the fields is V gene, clone size, J gene, D gene, CDR3 protein, CDR3 DNA. D genes are given only for firm matches. Rows may omit the clone size; those that give it use once, few, many or a size class.

v_call: TRBV18; clone_size: NA; j_call: TRBJ1-4; d_call: TRBD1; cdr3_aa: CASSPSGTVNEKLFF; cdr3_nt: TGTGCCAGCTCACCCTCAGGGACAGTGAATGAAAAACTGTTTTTT
v_call: TRBV15; clone_size: NA; j_call: TRBJ1-6; d_call: NA; cdr3_aa: CATSRGGRVGSYNSPLHF; cdr3_nt: TGTGCCACCAGCAGAGGCGGCAGAGTGGGCTCCTATAATTCACCCCTCCACTTT
v_call: TRBV25-1; clone_size: few; j_call: TRBJ2-3; d_call: TRBD2; cdr3_aa: CASSESGEGTTDTQYF; cdr3_nt: TGTGCCAGCAGTGAATCCGGGGAGGGTACTACAGATACGCAGTATTTT
v_call: TRBV7-2; clone_size: NA; j_call: TRBJ1-6; d_call: NA; cdr3_aa: CASSSPGVISSPLHF; cdr3_nt: TGTGCCAGCAGCTCCCCGGGGGTGATATCTTCACCCCTCCACTTT
v_call: TRBV19; clone_size: NA; j_call: TRBJ1-4; d_call: TRBD1; cdr3_aa: CASSGDRGNEKLFF; cdr3_nt: TGTGCCAGTAGTGGGGACAGGGGAAACGAAAAACTGTTTTTT
v_call: TRBV28; clone_size: NA; j_call: TRBJ2-7; d_call: NA; cdr3_aa: CASSSLAGAGEQYF; cdr3_nt: TGTGCCAGCAGTTCCCTAGCAGGGGCGGGCGAGCAGTACTTC
v_call: TRBV6-5; clone_size: NA; j_call: TRBJ2-1; d_call: TRBD1; cdr3_aa: CASSYEQGGEQFF; cdr3_nt: TGTGCCAGCAGTTACGAACAGGGGGGTGAGCAGTTCTTC
v_call: TRBV4-1; clone_size: once; j_call: TRBJ2-2; d_call: NA; cdr3_aa: CASSSPGDTGGELFF; cdr3_nt: TGCGCCAGCAGCTCACCTGGGGACACTGGAGGGGAGCTGTTTTTT
v_call: TRBV27; clone_size: NA; j_call: TRBJ2-3; d_call: TRBD1; cdr3_aa: CASSLSTGSTDTQYF; cdr3_nt: TGTGCCAGCAGTTTATCGACAGGGAGCACAGATACGCAGTATTTT
v_call: TRBV2; clone_size: NA; j_call: TRBJ2-7; d_call: NA; cdr3_aa: CASDSAREGGSYEQYF; cdr3_nt: TGTGCCAGCGATTCCGCCAGGGAAGGGGGCTCCTACGAGCAGTACTTC
v_call: TRBV29-1; clone_size: NA; j_call: TRBJ1-2; d_call: NA; cdr3_aa: CSVGQGYDGYTF; cdr3_nt: TGCAGCGTTGGCCAGGGCTACGATGGCTACACCTTC
v_call: TRBV6-1; clone_size: once; j_call: TRBJ2-7; d_call: TRBD1; cdr3_aa: CASVDPGQGFVEQYF; cdr3_nt: TGTGCCAGCGTCGATCCGGGACAGGGATTCGTCGAGCAGTACTTC
v_call: TRBV23-1; clone_size: NA; j_call: TRBJ2-4; d_call: NA; cdr3_aa: CASSQSARLAKNIQYF; cdr3_nt: TGCGCCAGCAGTCAATCGGCACGCCTAGCCAAAAACATTCAGTACTTC
v_call: TRBV5-1; clone_size: once; j_call: TRBJ1-2; d_call: NA; cdr3_aa: CASSLESGSHGYTF; cdr3_nt: TGCGCCAGCAGCTTGGAGTCCGGGTCCCATGGCTACACCTTC
v_call: TRBV18; clone_size: NA; j_call: TRBJ1-4; d_call: TRBD1; cdr3_aa: CASSPTSGGRREKLFF; cdr3_nt: TGTGCCAGCTCACCTACCTCAGGGGGCCGTAGGGAAAAACTGTTTTTT
v_call: TRBV29-1; clone_size: NA; j_call: TRBJ2-5; d_call: TRBD2; cdr3_aa: CSVDKAGAGMETQYF; cdr3_nt: TGCAGCGTTGATAAAGCGGGGGCCGGGATGGAGACCCAGTACTTC
v_call: TRBV5-6; clone_size: NA; j_call: TRBJ1-4; d_call: TRBD1; cdr3_aa: CASSSQQGAGEKLFF; cdr3_nt: TGTGCCAGCAGCTCACAACAGGGGGCGGGTGAAAAACTGTTTTTT
v_call: TRBV6-5; clone_size: NA; j_call: TRBJ1-1; d_call: TRBD1; cdr3_aa: CASTRQGLTEAFF; cdr3_nt: TGTGCCAGCACCCGACAGGGACTCACTGAAGCTTTCTTT
v_call: TRBV4-1; clone_size: few; j_call: TRBJ1-5; d_call: TRBD1; cdr3_aa: CASSRTGAFNQPQHF; cdr3_nt: TGCGCCAGCAGTCGGACAGGGGCATTCAATCAGCCCCAGCATTTT
v_call: TRBV11-2; clone_size: once; j_call: TRBJ1-3; d_call: NA; cdr3_aa: CASSLPGVGNTIYF; cdr3_nt: TGTGCCAGCAGCTTACCAGGGGTTGGAAACACCATATATTTT
v_call: TRBV27; clone_size: NA; j_call: TRBJ2-3; d_call: NA; cdr3_aa: CASSFLQTAGTDTQYF; cdr3_nt: TGTGCCAGCAGTTTCCTCCAAACGGCGGGTACAGATACGCAGTATTTT
v_call: TRBV10-1; clone_size: NA; j_call: TRBJ2-7; d_call: NA; cdr3_aa: CASREGLPTYEQYF; cdr3_nt: TGCGCCAGCAGAGAAGGACTCCCAACCTACGAGCAGTACTTC
v_call: TRBV30; clone_size: NA; j_call: TRBJ2-2; d_call: NA; cdr3_aa: CAWSRAGYFTGELFF; cdr3_nt: TGTGCCTGGAGCCGGGCAGGGTATTTCACCGGGGAGCTGTTTTTT
v_call: TRBV5-1; clone_size: NA; j_call: TRBJ1-6; d_call: TRBD1; cdr3_aa: CASSLVDRVSPLHF; cdr3_nt: TGCGCCAGCAGCCTCGTCGACAGGGTTTCACCCCTCCACTTT
v_call: TRBV28; clone_size: few; j_call: TRBJ2-1; d_call: TRBD2; cdr3_aa: CASSLSGGAVDEQFF; cdr3_nt: TGTGCCAGCAGCTTGAGCGGGGGGGCAGTGGATGAGCAGTTCTTC